This T cell receptor beta chain was observed in a study of cytomegalovirus exposure and HLA in healthy donors. As concerns this clone: What it binds is not known.

Vbeta (60) and Jbeta (13) primers were used in the PCR. The method was immunoSEQ multiplex PCR; TCRdb's version includes in-frame clones alone and lacks a portion of them. Altogether about 98,000 clones are present, roughly 70% being singletons, with the ten largest covering around 1.8%. The study, taken as a whole, reports: In a later analysis, CMV-associated beta chains were mostly HLA-associated, it appeared. The authors listed around 150 TCR beta chains as cytomegalovirus-associated.

The sample consisted of PBMCs. The receptor's source is a male donor in good health and CMV-seronegative.

As DNA, the CDR3 is TGCGCCAGCAGCCAAGATGAGCACCTAGCGGGCCCCGACAGGCAGTACTTC. This gives the protein CASSQDEHLAGPDRQYF. The genes are TRBV4-3 and TRBJ2-7; 8 bases fit TRBD2. The CDR3 totals 17 residues. Germline lookup yields CDR1 LGHNA and CDR2 YSLEER. The trim removed 0 bases at V and 9 bases at J, leaving 16 bases unmatched.